Listed here is a single T cell receptor (beta chain). Its antigen is undetermined. Germline V gene sequence: CDR1 MNHEY, CDR2 SVGAGI. This CDR3 spans 14 amino acids. V was clipped by 6 bases and J by 2 bases; unmatched bases: 4. These data originate in a study of T cell responses to AZD1222 COVID-19 vaccine. Points from the study as a whole: Per reports, nearly half of all spike-specific TCRs target regions that are unmutated in variants. Researchers report vaccine-associated CD4 TCRs spanning spike, with dominance at 160-218 and 743-854.

TCRdb keeps only in-frame clones here, not all; method: immunoSEQ multiplex PCR. The sample yields under 90,000 clones, 80% to 90% seen once. Both about-4-week and about-12-week second-dose recipients were combined. The sample here was peripheral blood, taken 28 days after the second AZD1222 dose. The chain carries TRBV6-5 and TRBJ1-2, with 9 bases aligning to TRBD1. The receptor comes from an adult who received the AZD1222 COVID-19 vaccine. The CDR3 spells CASSYRGRNYGYTF. In DNA form, the CDR3 reads TGTGCCAGCAGCTACAGGGGGCGCAACTATGGCTACACCTTC.